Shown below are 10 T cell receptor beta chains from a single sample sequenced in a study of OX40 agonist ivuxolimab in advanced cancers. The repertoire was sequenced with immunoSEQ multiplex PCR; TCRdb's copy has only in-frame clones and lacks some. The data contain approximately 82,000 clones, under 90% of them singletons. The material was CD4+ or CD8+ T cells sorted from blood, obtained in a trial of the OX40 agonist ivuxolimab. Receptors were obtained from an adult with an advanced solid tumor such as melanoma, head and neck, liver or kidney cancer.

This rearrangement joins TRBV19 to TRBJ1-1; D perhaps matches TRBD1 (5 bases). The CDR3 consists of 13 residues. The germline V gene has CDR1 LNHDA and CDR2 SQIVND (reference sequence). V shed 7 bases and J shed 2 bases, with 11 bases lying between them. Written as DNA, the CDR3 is TGTGCCAGTATGGCAGGGACCAACACTGAAGCTTTCTTT. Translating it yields CASMAGTNTEAFF.

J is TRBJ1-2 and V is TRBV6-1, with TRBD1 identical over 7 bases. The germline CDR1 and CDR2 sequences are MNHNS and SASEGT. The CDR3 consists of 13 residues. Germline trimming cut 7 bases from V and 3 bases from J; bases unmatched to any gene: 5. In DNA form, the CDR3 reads TGTGCCAGCAAAGAAGGGGGCTACTATGGCTACACCTTC. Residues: CASKEGGYYGYTF.

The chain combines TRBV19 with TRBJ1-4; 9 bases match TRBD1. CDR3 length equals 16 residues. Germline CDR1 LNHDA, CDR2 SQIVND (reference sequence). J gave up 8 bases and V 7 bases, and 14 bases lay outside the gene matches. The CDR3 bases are TGTGCCAGTAACTCTGATCAACAGGGGGCGAGCGAAAAACTGTTTTTT. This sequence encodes CASNSDQQGASEKLFF.

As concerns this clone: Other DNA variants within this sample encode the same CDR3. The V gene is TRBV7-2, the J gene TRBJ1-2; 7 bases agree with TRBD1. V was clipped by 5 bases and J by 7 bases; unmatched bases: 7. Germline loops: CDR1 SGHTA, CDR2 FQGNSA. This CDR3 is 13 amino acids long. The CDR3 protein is CASSRDRVSGYTF. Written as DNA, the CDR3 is TGTGCCAGCAGCCGAGACAGGGTTAGTGGCTACACCTTC.

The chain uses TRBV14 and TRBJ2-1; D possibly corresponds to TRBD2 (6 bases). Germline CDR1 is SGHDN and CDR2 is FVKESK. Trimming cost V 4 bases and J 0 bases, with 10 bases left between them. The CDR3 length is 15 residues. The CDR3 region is CASSRLSGSYNEQFF. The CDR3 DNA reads TGTGCCAGCAGCCGCCTTAGCGGCTCCTACAATGAGCAGTTCTTC.

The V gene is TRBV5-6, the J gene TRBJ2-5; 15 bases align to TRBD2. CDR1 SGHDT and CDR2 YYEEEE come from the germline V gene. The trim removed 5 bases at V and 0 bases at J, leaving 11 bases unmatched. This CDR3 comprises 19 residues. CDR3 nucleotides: TGTGCCAGCAGTGCTCGGACTAGCGGGAGGGGAGGATACCAAGAGACCCAGTACTTC. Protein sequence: CASSARTSGRGGYQETQYF. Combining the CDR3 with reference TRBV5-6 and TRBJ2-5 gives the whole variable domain DAGVTQSPTHLIKTRGQQVTLRCSPKSGHDTVSWYQQALGQGPQFIFQYYEEEERQRGNFPDRFSGHQFPNYSSELNVNALLLGDSALYLCASSARTSGRGGYQETQYFGPGTRLLVL.

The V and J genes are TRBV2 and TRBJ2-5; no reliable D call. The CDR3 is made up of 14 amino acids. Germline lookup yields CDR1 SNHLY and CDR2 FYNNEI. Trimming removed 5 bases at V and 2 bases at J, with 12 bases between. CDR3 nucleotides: TGTGCCAGCAGTTTTTTATCGGAACAAGAGACCCAGTACTTC. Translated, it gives CASSFLSEQETQYF.

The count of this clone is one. CDR3 DNA: TGTGCCAGCAGCTTAGGAGGGACTAGCGGGGTACAAGAGACCCAGTACTTC. Protein product: CASSLGGTSGVQETQYF. The rearrangement uses TRBV7-8 and TRBJ2-5; 13 bases fit TRBD2. The CDR3 has 17 amino acids. From germline, CDR1 is SGHVS and CDR2 FQNEAQ. J lost 2 bases, V lost 1 base, and 4 bases had no gene match. Looking up the rest from reference TRBV7-8 and TRBJ2-5 gives the full variable domain: GAGVSQSPRYKVAKRGQDVALRCDPISGHVSLFWYQQALGQGPEFLTYFQNEAQLDKSGLPSDRFFAERPEGSVSTLKIQRTQQEDSAVYLCASSLGGTSGVQETQYFGPGTRLLVL.

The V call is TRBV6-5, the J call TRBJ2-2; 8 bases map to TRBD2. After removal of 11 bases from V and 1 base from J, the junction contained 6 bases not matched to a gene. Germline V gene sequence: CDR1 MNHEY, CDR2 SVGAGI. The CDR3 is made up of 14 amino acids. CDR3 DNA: TGTGCCGTGCGGACTAGCCTGAACACCGGGGAGCTGTTTTTT. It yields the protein CAVRTSLNTGELFF.

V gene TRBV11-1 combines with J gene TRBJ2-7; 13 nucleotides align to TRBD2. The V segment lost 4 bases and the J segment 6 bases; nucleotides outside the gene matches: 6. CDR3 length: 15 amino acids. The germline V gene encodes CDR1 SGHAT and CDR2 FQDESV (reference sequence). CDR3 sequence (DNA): TGTGCCAGCAGCTCCAGGACTAGCGGGAGCCTCGAGCAGTACTTC. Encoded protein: CASSSRTSGSLEQYF. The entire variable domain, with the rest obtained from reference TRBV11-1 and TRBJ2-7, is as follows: EAEVAQSPRYKITEKSQAVAFWCDPISGHATLYWYRQILGQGPELLVQFQDESVVDDSQLPKDRFSAERLKGVDSTLKIQPAELGDSAMYLCASSSRTSGSLEQYFGPGTRLTVT.